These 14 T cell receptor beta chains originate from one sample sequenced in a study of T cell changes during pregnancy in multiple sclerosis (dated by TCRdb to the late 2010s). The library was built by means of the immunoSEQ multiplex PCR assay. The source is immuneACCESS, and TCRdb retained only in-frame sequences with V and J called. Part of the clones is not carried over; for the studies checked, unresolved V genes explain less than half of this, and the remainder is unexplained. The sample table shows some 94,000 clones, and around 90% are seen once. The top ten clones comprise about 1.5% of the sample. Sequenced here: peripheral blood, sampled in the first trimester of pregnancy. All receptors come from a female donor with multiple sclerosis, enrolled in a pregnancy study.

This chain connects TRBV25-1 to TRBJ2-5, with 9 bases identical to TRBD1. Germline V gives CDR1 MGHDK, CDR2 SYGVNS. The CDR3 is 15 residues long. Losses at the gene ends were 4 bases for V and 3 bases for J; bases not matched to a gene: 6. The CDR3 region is CASSVRTGGEETQYF. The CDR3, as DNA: TGTGCCAGCAGTGTCAGAACAGGGGGCGAAGAGACCCAGTACTTC.

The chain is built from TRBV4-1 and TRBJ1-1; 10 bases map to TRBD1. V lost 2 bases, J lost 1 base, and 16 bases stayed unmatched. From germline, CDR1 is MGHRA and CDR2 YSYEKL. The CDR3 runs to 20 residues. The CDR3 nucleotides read TGCGCCAGCAGCCAATATATTCCGACAGGGGGCGCGATATCGAACACTGAAGCTTTCTTT. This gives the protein CASSQYIPTGGAISNTEAFF.

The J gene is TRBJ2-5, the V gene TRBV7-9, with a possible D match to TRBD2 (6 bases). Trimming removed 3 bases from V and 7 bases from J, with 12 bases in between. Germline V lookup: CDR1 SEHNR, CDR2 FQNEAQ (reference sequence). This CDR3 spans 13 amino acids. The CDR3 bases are TGTGCCAGCAGCTTGGGGACTGCGGGGACCCAGTACTTC. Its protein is CASSLGTAGTQYF.

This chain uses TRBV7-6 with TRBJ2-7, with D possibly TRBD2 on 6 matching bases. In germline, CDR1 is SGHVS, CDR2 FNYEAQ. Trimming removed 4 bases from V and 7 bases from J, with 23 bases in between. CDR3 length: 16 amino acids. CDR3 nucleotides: TGTGCCAGCAGCTCGCGAGCGGGCCTACAGGCGCGAGAGCAGTACTTC. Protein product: CASSSRAGLQAREQYF. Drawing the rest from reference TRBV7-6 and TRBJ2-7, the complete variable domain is GAGVSQSPRYKVTKRGQDVALRCDPISGHVSLYWYRQALGQGPEFLTYFNYEAQQDKSGLPNDRFSAERPEGSISTLTIQRTEQRDSAMYRCASSSRAGLQAREQYFGPGTRLTVT.

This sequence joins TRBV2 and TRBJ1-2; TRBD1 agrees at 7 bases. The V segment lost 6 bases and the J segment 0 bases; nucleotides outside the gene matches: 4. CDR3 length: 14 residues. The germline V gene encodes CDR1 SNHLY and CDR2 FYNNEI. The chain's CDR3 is CASSRDRANYGYTF. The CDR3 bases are TGTGCCAGCAGCCGGGACAGAGCTAACTATGGCTACACCTTC.

CDR3 coding DNA: TGCGCCAGCAGCCAAGATCGGTCCGGAGATACGCAGTATTTT. Translation: CASSQDRSGDTQYF. The rearrangement links TRBV4-3 to TRBJ2-3, with D unresolved. Between the trimmed V and J ends, which lost 0 bases and 5 bases, there was a span of 9 bases. Germline values: CDR1 LGHNA, CDR2 YSLEER. This CDR3 is 14 amino acids long.

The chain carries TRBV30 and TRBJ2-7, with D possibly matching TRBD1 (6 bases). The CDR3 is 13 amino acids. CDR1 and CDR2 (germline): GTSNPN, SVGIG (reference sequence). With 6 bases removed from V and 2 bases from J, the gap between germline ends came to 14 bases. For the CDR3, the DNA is TGTGCCTGTGACAGGTTTTTGCCCTACGAGCAGTACTTC. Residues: CACDRFLPYEQYF.

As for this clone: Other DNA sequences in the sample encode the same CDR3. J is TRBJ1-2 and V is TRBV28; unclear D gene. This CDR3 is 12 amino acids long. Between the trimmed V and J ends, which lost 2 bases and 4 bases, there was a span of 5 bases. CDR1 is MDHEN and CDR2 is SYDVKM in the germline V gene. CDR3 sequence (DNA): TGTGCCAGCAGTTTAGAGGTCTATGGCTACACCTTC. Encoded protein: CASSLEVYGYTF.

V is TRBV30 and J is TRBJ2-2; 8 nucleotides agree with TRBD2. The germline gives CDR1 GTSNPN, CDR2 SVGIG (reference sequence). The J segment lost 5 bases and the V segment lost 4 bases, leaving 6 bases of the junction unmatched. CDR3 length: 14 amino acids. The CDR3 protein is CAWTRGGPTGELFF. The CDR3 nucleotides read TGTGCCTGGACTCGGGGGGGGCCAACCGGGGAGCTGTTTTTT.

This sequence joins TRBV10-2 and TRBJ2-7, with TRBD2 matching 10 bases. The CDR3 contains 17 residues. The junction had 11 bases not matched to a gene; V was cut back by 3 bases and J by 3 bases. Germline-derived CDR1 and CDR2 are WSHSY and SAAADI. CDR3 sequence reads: CASSDVAGGPVLYEQYF. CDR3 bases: TGCGCCAGCAGTGACGTAGCGGGAGGCCCCGTTCTCTACGAGCAGTACTTC.

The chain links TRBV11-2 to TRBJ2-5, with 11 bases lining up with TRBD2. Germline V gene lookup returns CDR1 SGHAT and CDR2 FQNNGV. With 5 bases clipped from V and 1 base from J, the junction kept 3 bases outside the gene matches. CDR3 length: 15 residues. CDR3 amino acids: CASSGLAGRQETQYF. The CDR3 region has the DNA TGTGCCAGCAGCGGACTAGCGGGCCGCCAAGAGACCCAGTACTTC. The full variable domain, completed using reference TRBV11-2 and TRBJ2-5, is EAGVAQSPRYKIIEKRQSVAFWCNPISGHATLYWYQQILGQGPKLLIQFQNNGVVDDSQLPKDRFSAERLKGVDSTLKIQPAKLEDSAVYLCASSGLAGRQETQYFGPGTRLLVL.

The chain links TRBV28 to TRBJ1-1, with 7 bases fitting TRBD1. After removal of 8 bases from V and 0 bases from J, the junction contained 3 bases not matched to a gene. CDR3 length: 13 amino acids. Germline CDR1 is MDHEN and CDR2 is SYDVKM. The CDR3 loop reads CASQGQLNTEAFF. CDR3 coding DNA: TGTGCCAGCCAGGGACAGCTGAACACTGAAGCTTTCTTT. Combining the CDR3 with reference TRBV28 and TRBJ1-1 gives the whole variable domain DVKVTQSSRYLVKRTGEKVFLECVQDMDHENMFWYRQDPGLGLRLIYFSYDVKMKEKGDIPEGYSVSREKKERFSLILESASTNQTSMYLCASQGQLNTEAFFGQGTRLTVV.

CDR3 nucleotide sequence: TGTGCTAGTGGCCCCCGACTAGCGGGAGACCACAATGAGCAGTTCTTC. Translation gives CASGPRLAGDHNEQFF. The chain employs TRBV12-5 and TRBJ2-1, with 12 positions matching TRBD2. The germline CDR1 and CDR2 sequences are LGHNT and FRNRAP. This CDR3 is 16 amino acids long. V trimming: 6 bases; J trimming: 5 bases; junction bases outside the gene matches: 8.

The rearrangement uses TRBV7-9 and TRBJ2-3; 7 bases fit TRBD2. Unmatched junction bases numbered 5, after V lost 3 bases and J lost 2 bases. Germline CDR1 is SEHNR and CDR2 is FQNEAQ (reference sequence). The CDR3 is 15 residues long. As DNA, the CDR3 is TGTGCCAGCAGCTTTACGGGGGGACCCACAGATACGCAGTATTTT. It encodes CASSFTGGPTDTQYF.